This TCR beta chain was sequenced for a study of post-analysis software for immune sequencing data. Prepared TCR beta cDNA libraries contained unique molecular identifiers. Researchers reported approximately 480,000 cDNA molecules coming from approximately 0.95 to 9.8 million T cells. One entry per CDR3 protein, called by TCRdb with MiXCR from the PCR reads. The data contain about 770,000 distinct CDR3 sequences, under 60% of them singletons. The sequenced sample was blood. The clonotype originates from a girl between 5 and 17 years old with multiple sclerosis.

The chain's CDR3 is CAISEVTAGLGGEKLFF. CDR3 DNA: TGTGCCATCAGTGAAGTTACGGCGGGCCTCGGCGGTGAAAAACTGTTTTTT. The V and J genes are TRBV10-3 and TRBJ1-4; unclear D gene. Germline V lookup: CDR1 ENHRY, CDR2 SYGVKD. This CDR3 is built from 17 residues. Trimming cost V 3 bases and J 7 bases, with 21 bases left between them.